The source of this T cell receptor beta chain is a study of control samples from healthy donors and cancer patients. The CDR3 is made up of 17 amino acids. Germline CDR1 reads MDHEN; CDR2 reads SYDVKM. Trimming stripped 0 bases from V and 0 bases from J, with 12 bases between. Sequencing used immunoSEQ multiplex PCR; TCRdb keeps in-frame clones, though not all of them. The table has 130,000 or so clones, just under 90% seen once. The sequence derives from a man in his fifties or sixties with head and neck cancer. The sample taken for sequencing was PBMCs. The chain has TRBV28 and TRBJ1-5; D ambiguous. CDR3 loop: CASSLWRAGYSNQPQHF. CDR3 DNA: TGTGCCAGCAGTTTATGGCGGGCAGGATATAGCAATCAGCCCCAGCATTTT.